This TCR beta chain was profiled in a study of cytomegalovirus exposure and HLA in healthy donors. A word on this clone: Its matching antigen is unknown.

Study-level results: There were some public TCRs occurring in many donors, but most TCR sequences were rare.

CDR3 length equals 17 residues. CDR1 is MGHRA, CDR2 YSYEKL, per germline. The J segment lost 7 bases and the V segment lost 0 bases, leaving 11 bases of the junction unmatched. The PCR made use of 60 Vbeta and 13 Jbeta primers. Profiling relied on immunoSEQ multiplex PCR, and the TCRdb table lists in-frame clones only, not all of them. The sample has tens of thousands of clones. The material sequenced was PBMCs. This TCR was sampled from a man between 25 and 39 years old in good health and CMV-seropositive. The V and J genes are TRBV4-1 and TRBJ2-1, with 8 bases matching TRBD2. In DNA, the CDR3 is TGCGCCAGCAGCCAAGATAGAACGGGAGGGCCCGCGAATGAGCAGTTCTTC. Translation gives CASSQDRTGGPANEQFF.